This T cell receptor (beta chain) was identified during a study of OX40 agonist ivuxolimab in advanced cancers. About the study: Hepatocellular carcinoma, melanoma, renal cell or head and neck cancer was diagnosed in the dose-escalation patients.

As to this clone: Its antigen is unidentified.

TCRdb's table, derived via immunoSEQ multiplex PCR, lists solely in-frame clones and lacks some. The repertoire consists of approximately 90,000 clones, with around nine tenths occurring once and the leading ten covering about 2.4%. Study-level points and caveats: Some patients who did not respond also had low normalized T-cell clonal expansion. Expanded clones were, on average, more numerous among CD8+ T cells than CD4+. Determination of antigen specificity was not performed for the expanded peripheral T cells.

This receptor was identified in an adult with an advanced solid tumor such as melanoma, head and neck, liver or kidney cancer. Sequencing was performed on CD4+ or CD8+ T cells sorted from blood, taken in a trial of the OX40 agonist ivuxolimab.

The CDR3 DNA is TGTGCCAGCTCACCGAAACTACAGGGCCCTCCTTTCTACGAGCAGTACTTC. This gives the protein CASSPKLQGPPFYEQYF. V is TRBV18 and J is TRBJ2-7, with D tentatively TRBD1 (6 bases). The ends were cut back, 3 bases at V and 3 bases at J, with 21 bases in the middle. The CDR3 sequence is 17 residues long. Looked up from germline, CDR1 is KGHSH and CDR2 is LQKENI.